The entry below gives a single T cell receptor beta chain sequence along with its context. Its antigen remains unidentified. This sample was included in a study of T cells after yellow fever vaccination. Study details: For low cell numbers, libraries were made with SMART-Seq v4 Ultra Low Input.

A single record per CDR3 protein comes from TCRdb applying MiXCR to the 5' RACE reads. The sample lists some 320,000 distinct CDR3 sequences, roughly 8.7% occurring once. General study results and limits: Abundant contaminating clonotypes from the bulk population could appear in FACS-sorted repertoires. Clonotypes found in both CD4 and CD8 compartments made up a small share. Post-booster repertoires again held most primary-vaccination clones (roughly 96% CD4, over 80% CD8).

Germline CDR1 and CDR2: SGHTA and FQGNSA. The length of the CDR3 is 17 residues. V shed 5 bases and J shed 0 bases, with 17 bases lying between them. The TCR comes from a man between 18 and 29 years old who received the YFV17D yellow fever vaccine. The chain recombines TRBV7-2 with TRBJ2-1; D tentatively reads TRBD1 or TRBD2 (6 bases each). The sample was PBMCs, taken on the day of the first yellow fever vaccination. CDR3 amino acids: CASSQQGSSGSYNEQFF. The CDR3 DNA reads TGTGCCAGCAGCCAACAGGGAAGTAGCGGCTCCTACAATGAGCAGTTCTTC.